Presented here are 30 T cell receptor beta chains from one specimen sequenced in a study of shared clonotypes between healthy human individuals. Some clones are missing from TCRdb's copy, which holds only in-frame ones; the method was immunoSEQ multiplex PCR. This repertoire shows approximately 2.4 million clones, nearly 97% found once; its top ten account for more than 0.1%. Sequenced sample: naive CD4+ T cells sorted from blood. Sample subset: CD45RA+ positively selected. The receptors here all came from a man aged 18-30 years in good health.

This clone appeared once. The V and J genes are TRBV2 and TRBJ1-1; D gene ambiguous. This CDR3 region has 13 residues. Germline V gene sequence: CDR1 SNHLY, CDR2 FYNNEI. V lost 7 bases, J lost 1 base, and 10 bases lay in between. The CDR3 DNA reads as TGTGCCAGCACCCCGGAACAGAACACTGAAGCTTTCTTT. Protein: CASTPEQNTEAFF.

The chain is built from TRBV7-2 and TRBJ1-1; D call uncertain. Trimming took 5 bases from V and 5 from J, leaving 18 bases between them. Germline V gene lookup returns CDR1 SGHTA and CDR2 FQGNSA. The CDR3 has 15 amino acids. CDR3: CASSLHVGGPTEAFF. The CDR3 DNA sequence: TGTGCCAGCAGCCTCCATGTCGGCGGACCGACTGAAGCTTTCTTT.

The rearrangement uses TRBV2 and TRBJ2-7; no clear D gene. V shed 1 base and J shed 2 bases, with 12 bases lying between them. Germline V lookup: CDR1 SNHLY, CDR2 FYNNEI. CDR3 length equals 15 residues. The CDR3 DNA reads TGTGCCAGCAGTGAAGGTCGGAAATGGACCTACGAGCAGTACTTC. Translation: CASSEGRKWTYEQYF. Full variable domain (outside the CDR3, taken from reference TRBV2 and TRBJ2-7): EPEVTQTPSHQVTQMGQEVILRCVPISNHLYFYWYRQILGQKVEFLVSFYNNEISEKSEIFDDQFSVERPDGSNFTLKIRSTKLEDSAMYFCASSEGRKWTYEQYFGPGTRLTVT.

The chain employs TRBV5-1 and TRBJ2-7, with D maybe TRBD1 (6 bases). With 4 bases removed from V and 2 bases from J, the gap between germline ends came to 16 bases. Germline values: CDR1 SGHRS, CDR2 YFSETQ. The CDR3 covers 15 residues. Here the CDR3 DNA reads TGCGCCAGCAGCGTAAACCTTCAGGGGCCCTACGAGCAGTACTTC. Translating gives CASSVNLQGPYEQYF.

This rearrangement joins TRBV30 to TRBJ1-2; no clear D. Trimming shortened V by 7 bases and J by 0 bases, and 12 bases separated the two germline ends. Per germline, CDR1 GTSNPN and CDR2 SVGIG (reference sequence). This CDR3 comprises 13 residues. DNA for the CDR3: TGTGCCTTAACGGACTTAGCTAACTATGGCTACACCTTC. Protein: CALTDLANYGYTF.

Of note for this clone: Other DNA sequences in this sample translate to the same CDR3. CDR3: CASSLGSSGYNEQFF. As DNA, the CDR3 is TGCGCCAGCAGCTTGGGCTCCAGCGGGTACAATGAGCAGTTCTTC. V and J are TRBV5-1 and TRBJ2-1, with D tentatively TRBD2 (6 bases). V was shortened by 0 bases and J by 4 bases, with 11 bases between the two germline ends. This CDR3 contains 15 residues. The germline V gene encodes CDR1 SGHRS and CDR2 YFSETQ.

The chain employs TRBV27 and TRBJ2-7; possible D gene TRBD1, 6 bases. Germline V gives CDR1 MNHEY, CDR2 SMNVEV (reference sequence). Trimming stripped 3 bases from V and 1 base from J, with 16 bases between. CDR3 length equals 16 residues. This CDR3 is CASSFVSGHQSYEQYF. The CDR3 DNA reads as TGTGCCAGCAGTTTCGTTTCGGGACACCAATCCTACGAGCAGTACTTC.

J is TRBJ2-5 and V is TRBV9; no firm D call. Trimming removed 0 bases from V and 5 bases from J, with 14 bases in between. The CDR3 has 15 amino acids. Per the germline V gene, CDR1 is SGDLS and CDR2 is YYNGEE. CDR3 DNA: TGTGCCAGCAGCGTAGGTTTTAGCAGCGTCGAGACCCAGTACTTC. Residues: CASSVGFSSVETQYF.

The CDR3 DNA follows: TGTGCCAGCAGCCATAGCGGGAGCGGGGCCAACGTCCTGACTTTC. Protein sequence: CASSHSGSGANVLTF. The chain is built from TRBV7-9 and TRBJ2-6, with 9 bases identical to TRBD2. Germline V gene sequence: CDR1 SEHNR, CDR2 FQNEAQ (reference sequence). The CDR3 runs to 15 residues. With V trimmed by 5 bases and J by 4 bases, 3 bases remained unmatched.

V usage is TRBV10-3 and J usage is TRBJ1-2, with 11 bases aligning to TRBD1. The CDR3 has 15 amino acids. Unmatched junction bases numbered 8, after V lost 7 bases and J lost 4 bases. The germline CDR1 and CDR2 sequences are ENHRY and SYGVKD. The chain's CDR3 is CAITFGTGGGYGYTF. The CDR3 coding sequence is TGTGCCATCACATTCGGGACAGGGGGGGGCTATGGCTACACCTTC.

The chain uses TRBV5-4 and TRBJ2-2; D not certain. This CDR3 has 13 residues. Germline values: CDR1 SGHNT, CDR2 YYREEE (reference sequence). Trimming stripped 2 bases from V and 6 bases from J, with 8 bases between. CDR3 sequence (DNA): TGTGCCAGCAGCTTTTTGGTATCCGGGGAGCTGTTTTTT. Its protein is CASSFLVSGELFF.

The chain couples TRBV7-8 to TRBJ2-7, with D uncertain. The CDR3 extends over 14 amino acids. Trimming took off 1 base at V and 2 bases at J, with 9 bases between the two ends. CDR1 is SGHVS and CDR2 is FQNEAQ in the germline V gene. Here the CDR3 DNA reads TGTGCCAGCAGCTTAGTAGGGCAGACCTACGAGCAGTACTTC. It is translated as CASSLVGQTYEQYF.

The V gene is TRBV5-1, the J gene TRBJ2-3; a weak D match, TRBD2 (6 bases). CDR3 size: 15 residues. From germline, CDR1 is SGHRS and CDR2 YFSETQ. The V end was cut by 2 bases, the J end by 2 bases, with 12 bases between. The CDR3 DNA reads as TGCGCCAGCAGCTTCCGGGCGGGGCACACAGATACGCAGTATTTT. Protein product: CASSFRAGHTDTQYF.

The gene calls are TRBV13 and TRBJ2-7; TRBD1 might be the D (5 bases). Trimming pared 0 bases from V and 2 bases from J, leaving 11 bases between. Per the germline V gene, CDR1 is PRHDT and CDR2 is FYEKMQ (reference sequence). The CDR3 is made up of 15 amino acids. The CDR3 loop is CASSLGTVLPYEQYF. The CDR3 DNA reads TGTGCCAGCAGCTTAGGGACAGTTCTACCCTACGAGCAGTACTTC.

This clone was picked up one time. The rearrangement uses TRBV10-3 and TRBJ2-1; TRBD1 matches at 7 bases. J gave up 6 bases and V 4 bases, and 6 bases lay outside the gene matches. CDR1 and CDR2 from the germline V gene are ENHRY and SYGVKD. The CDR3 loop spans 14 amino acids. As DNA, the CDR3 is TGTGCCATCAGTGCACTTGGGGACAGCAATGAGCAGTTCTTC. Translated, it gives CAISALGDSNEQFF.

Of note for this clone: The sample carries other DNA sequences with the same CDR3. The V gene is TRBV18, the J gene TRBJ2-2; tentative D call: TRBD2 (5 bases). The germline CDR1 and CDR2 sequences are KGHSH and LQKENI. Trimming removed 2 bases from V and 5 bases from J, with 9 bases in between. This CDR3 spans 14 amino acids. For the CDR3, the DNA is TGTGCCAGCTCACCATTCGGGGATACCGGGGAGCTGTTTTTT. Amino acids: CASSPFGDTGELFF.

This clone showed up just a few times. This CDR3 is also generated by other DNA sequences in the sample. The chain is built from TRBV18 and TRBJ1-1; unclear D gene. Germline assignment: CDR1 KGHSH and CDR2 LQKENI. This CDR3 contains 13 residues. The ends were cut back, 1 base at V and 1 base at J, with 4 bases in the middle. For the CDR3, the DNA is TGTGCCAGCTCACCACGGGCGAACACTGAAGCTTTCTTT. Amino acid sequence: CASSPRANTEAFF.

V and J are TRBV7-2 and TRBJ1-5; D gene ambiguous. V dropped 5 bases and J dropped 2 bases, with 10 bases sitting between them. The CDR3 is 14 residues long. The germline V gene has CDR1 SGHTA and CDR2 FQGNSA. In DNA, the CDR3 is TGTGCCAGCAGCCTAAGGAAGGGCAATCAGCCCCAGCATTTT. Its translation: CASSLRKGNQPQHF.

V gene TRBV10-1 combines with J gene TRBJ1-5, with TRBD1 identical over 7 bases. CDR1 and CDR2 from the germline V gene are WNHNN and SYGVQD (reference sequence). The V gene end was trimmed by 3 bases and the J gene end by 7 bases; junction bases not matched to a gene: 3. This CDR3 is 13 amino acids long. The CDR3 reads CASSETGEQPQHF. The CDR3 nucleotides read TGCGCCAGCAGTGAAACAGGGGAACAGCCCCAGCATTTT.

The chain uses TRBV27 and TRBJ1-5, with a possible D match to TRBD1 (6 bases). V was trimmed by 5 bases and J by 1 base, leaving 12 bases between them. The CDR3 has 15 residues. Germline V lookup: CDR1 MNHEY, CDR2 SMNVEV (reference sequence). The CDR3 DNA reads TGTGCCAGCAGTGCCTCGACAGGAAGCAATCAGCCCCAGCATTTT. Protein sequence: CASSASTGSNQPQHF.

The CDR3 nucleotides read TGTGCCAGCTCGAACTCCGGGACTGCGAACACTGAAGCTTTCTTT. This gives the protein CASSNSGTANTEAFF. This chain joins TRBV18 and TRBJ1-1; the D gene is possibly TRBD1 (5 bases). This CDR3 contains 15 residues. V was shortened by 6 bases and J by 1 base, with 15 bases between the two germline ends. Germline CDR1 is KGHSH and CDR2 is LQKENI.

In its sample, this clone was seen once. The gene calls are TRBV19 and TRBJ1-5, with a possible D match to TRBD1 (5 bases). The CDR3 is 16 residues long. The germline V and J ends were trimmed by 8 bases and 1 base, with 18 bases remaining between them. Germline lookup yields CDR1 LNHDA and CDR2 SQIVND (reference sequence). This CDR3 reads CASGGLGVYSNQPQHF. Here the CDR3 DNA reads TGTGCCAGTGGAGGTCTGGGGGTTTACAGCAATCAGCCCCAGCATTTT. Supplemented by reference TRBV19 and TRBJ1-5, the full variable domain reads DGGITQSPKYLFRKEGQNVTLSCEQNLNHDAMYWYRQDPGQGLRLIYYSQIVNDFQKGDIAEGYSVSREKKESFPLTVTSAQKNPTAFYLCASGGLGVYSNQPQHFGDGTRLSIL.

This clone was seen only once. CDR3 residues: CASSLYRNYGYTF. CDR3 nucleotides: TGTGCCAGCAGCTTGTACAGGAACTATGGCTACACCTTC. The J gene is TRBJ1-2, the V gene TRBV5-6; a weak D match, TRBD1 (5 bases). The CDR3 sequence is 13 residues long. Looked up from germline, CDR1 is SGHDT and CDR2 is YYEEEE. Trimming stripped 1 base from V and 2 bases from J, with 6 bases between.

CDR3 nucleotide sequence: TGTGCCAGCAGTCACTACCGGGACTACACAGATACGCAGTATTTT. Protein product: CASSHYRDYTDTQYF. The chain links TRBV6-6 to TRBJ2-3, with 7 bases fitting TRBD2. Germline CDR1 MNHNY, CDR2 SVGAGI (reference sequence). The CDR3 length is 15 residues. Trimming took 5 bases from V and 2 from J; bases not matched to a gene: 7.

The rearrangement uses TRBV2 and TRBJ2-2; D gene uncertain. CDR1 and CDR2 from the germline V gene are SNHLY and FYNNEI. The CDR3 loop spans 13 amino acids. The V end lost 2 bases, the J end lost 4 bases, and 5 bases lay between the germline ends. The CDR3 spells CASSELVTGELFF. The CDR3 bases are TGTGCCAGCAGTGAATTGGTCACCGGGGAGCTGTTTTTT.

With regard to this clone: Other DNA sequences within the sample encode an identical CDR3. The rearrangement uses TRBV7-2 and TRBJ1-5; D remains unclear. The CDR3 runs to 14 residues. Per the germline V gene, CDR1 is SGHTA and CDR2 is FQGNSA. V was clipped by 1 base and J by 3 bases, with 7 bases between them. The CDR3 loop reads CASSLGGNNQPQHF. The CDR3 bases are TGTGCCAGCAGCTTAGGAGGGAACAATCAGCCCCAGCATTTT.

This chain links TRBV5-4 with TRBJ1-1; D unclear. Per the germline V gene, CDR1 is SGHNT and CDR2 is YYREEE (reference sequence). CDR3 size: 12 residues. Deletions cut 3 bases from V and 2 bases from J, with 5 bases between. The CDR3: CASSSINTEAFF. CDR3 sequence (DNA): TGTGCCAGCAGCTCCATCAACACTGAAGCTTTCTTT.

With respect to this clone: The same CDR3 arises from other DNA sequences in this sample as well. V gene TRBV4-1 combines with J gene TRBJ2-3, with D unclear. Trimming left V 1 base short and J 2 bases short, with 1 base between. Per germline, CDR1 MGHRA and CDR2 YSYEKL. CDR3 size: 12 residues. CDR3: CASSQATDTQYF. DNA of the CDR3: TGCGCCAGCAGCCAAGCCACAGATACGCAGTATTTT.

The CDR3: CASSSIRGPNTGELFF. CDR3 nucleotide sequence: TGTGCCAGCAGCTCCATCAGGGGGCCAAACACCGGGGAGCTGTTTTTT. The V call is TRBV11-2, the J call TRBJ2-2; 8 nucleotides align to TRBD1. This CDR3 contains 16 residues. With V trimmed by 4 bases and J by 2 bases, 6 bases remained unmatched. Germline V gene sequence: CDR1 SGHAT, CDR2 FQNNGV. The full variable domain, its missing parts supplied by reference TRBV11-2 and TRBJ2-2, is EAGVAQSPRYKIIEKRQSVAFWCNPISGHATLYWYQQILGQGPKLLIQFQNNGVVDDSQLPKDRFSAERLKGVDSTLKIQPAKLEDSAVYLCASSSIRGPNTGELFFGEGSRLTVL.

The genes are TRBV5-1 and TRBJ1-3, with D unclear. Trimming took off 4 bases at V and 1 base at J, with 9 bases between the two ends. Germline CDR1 and CDR2: SGHRS and YFSETQ. This CDR3 region has 14 residues. The CDR3 loop is CASSLGKSGNTIYF. The CDR3 coding sequence is TGCGCCAGCAGCCTTGGAAAGTCTGGAAACACCATATATTTT.